This T cell receptor (beta chain) was recorded in a study of blood T cell repertoires in COVID-19. The method was immunoSEQ multiplex PCR; TCRdb's version includes in-frame clones alone and lacks a portion of them. The data hold nearly 100,000 clones, with 65% to 85% observed a single time. Germline CDR1 and CDR2: SGHTA and FQGTGA. This CDR3 has 17 residues. The V and J ends lost 4 bases and 1 base, in that order; junction bases with no gene match: 10. The receptor's source is a woman aged 55-69 years with acute or convalescent COVID-19. The sequenced material came from peripheral blood. V usage is TRBV7-3 and J usage is TRBJ2-5; 9 bases fit TRBD2. The CDR3 here is CASSSLPQAGGQETQYF. Written as DNA, the CDR3 is TGTGCCAGCAGCTCCCTCCCTCAAGCGGGGGGCCAAGAGACCCAGTACTTC. Full variable domain (missing parts from reference TRBV7-3 and TRBJ2-5): GAGVSQTPSNKVTEKGKYVELRCDPISGHTALYWYRQSLGQGPEFLIYFQGTGAADDSGLPNDRFFAVRPEGSVSTLKIQRTERGDSAVYLCASSSLPQAGGQETQYFGPGTRLLVL.